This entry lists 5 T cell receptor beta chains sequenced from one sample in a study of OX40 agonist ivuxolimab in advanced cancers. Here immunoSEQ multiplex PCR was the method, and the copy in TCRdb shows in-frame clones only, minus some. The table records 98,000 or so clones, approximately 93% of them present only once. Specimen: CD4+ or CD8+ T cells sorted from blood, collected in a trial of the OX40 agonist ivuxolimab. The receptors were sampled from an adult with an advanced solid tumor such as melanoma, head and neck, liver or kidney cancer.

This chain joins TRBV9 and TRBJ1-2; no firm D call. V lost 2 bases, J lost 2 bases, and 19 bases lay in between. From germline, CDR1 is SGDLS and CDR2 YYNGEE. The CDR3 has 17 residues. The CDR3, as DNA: TGTGCCAGCAGCGTTTCGGACGCCCGAGGGTTGAACTATGGCTACACCTTC. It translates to CASSVSDARGLNYGYTF.

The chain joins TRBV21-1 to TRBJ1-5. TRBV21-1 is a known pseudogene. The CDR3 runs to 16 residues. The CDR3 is CASSKREMGGNQPQHF. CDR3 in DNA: TGTGCCAGCAGCAAAAGGGAGATGGGTGGCAATCAGCCCCAGCATTTT.

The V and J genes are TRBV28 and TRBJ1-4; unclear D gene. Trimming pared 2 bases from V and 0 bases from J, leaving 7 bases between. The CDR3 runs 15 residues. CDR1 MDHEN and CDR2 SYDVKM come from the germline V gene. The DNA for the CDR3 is TGTGCCAGCAGTTTAGGGAGTGCAACTAATGAAAAACTGTTTTTT. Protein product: CASSLGSATNEKLFF.

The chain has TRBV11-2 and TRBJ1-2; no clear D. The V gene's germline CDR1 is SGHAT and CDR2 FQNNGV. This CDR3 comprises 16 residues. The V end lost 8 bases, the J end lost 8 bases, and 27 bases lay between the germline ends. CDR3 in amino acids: CASRPAFKGDSEGYTF. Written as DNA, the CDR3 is TGTGCCAGCCGGCCCGCGTTTAAGGGAGATTCGGAAGGCTACACCTTC.

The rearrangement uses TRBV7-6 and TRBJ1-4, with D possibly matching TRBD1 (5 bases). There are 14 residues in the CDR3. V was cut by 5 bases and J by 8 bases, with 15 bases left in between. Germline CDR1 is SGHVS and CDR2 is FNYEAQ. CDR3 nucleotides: TGTGCCAGCAGCGAACAGGTGGGGCAAGAAAAACTGTTTTTT. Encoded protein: CASSEQVGQEKLFF.